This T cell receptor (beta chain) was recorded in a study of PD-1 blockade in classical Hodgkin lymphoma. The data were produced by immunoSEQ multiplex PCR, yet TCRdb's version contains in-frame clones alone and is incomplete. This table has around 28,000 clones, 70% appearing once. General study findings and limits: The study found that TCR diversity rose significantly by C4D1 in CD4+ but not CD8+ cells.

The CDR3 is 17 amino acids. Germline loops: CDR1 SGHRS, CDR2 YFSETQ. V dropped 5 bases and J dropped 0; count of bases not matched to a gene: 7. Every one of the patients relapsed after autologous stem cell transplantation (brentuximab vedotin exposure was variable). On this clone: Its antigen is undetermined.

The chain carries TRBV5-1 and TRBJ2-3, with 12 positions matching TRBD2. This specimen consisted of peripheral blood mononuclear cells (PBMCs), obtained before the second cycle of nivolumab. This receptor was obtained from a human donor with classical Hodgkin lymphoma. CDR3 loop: CASRYGLAGLSTDTQYF. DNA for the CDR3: TGCGCCAGCAGATACGGACTAGCGGGACTAAGCACAGATACGCAGTATTTT.